This T cell receptor (beta chain) was found in a study of T cell responses to AZD1222 COVID-19 vaccine. Assay used: immunoSEQ multiplex PCR; TCRdb lists only in-frame clones, some missing. The sample lists about 130,000 clones; around 92% were seen once. Findings and caveats of the study: Spike-specific TCR breadth and depth were elevated following two AZD1222 doses. Reports indicate that nearly half of spike-specific TCRs are directed at unmutated variant regions. Donors, mostly white British, included more females; clonal diversity was possibly underestimated.

On this clone: The antigen is not known.

The TCR was taken from an adult in good health. This specimen consisted of peripheral blood, obtained on day 0 of AZD1222 vaccination.

CDR3 region: CASSEPLRGGWGNTEAFF. Here the CDR3 DNA reads TGCGCCAGCAGTGAGCCACTCCGGGGAGGTTGGGGGAACACTGAAGCTTTCTTT. V usage is TRBV10-2 and J usage is TRBJ1-1; D uncertain. The V end lost 2 bases, the J end lost 1 base, and 20 bases lay between the germline ends. CDR1 and CDR2 from the germline V gene are WSHSY and SAAADI. The CDR3 loop spans 18 amino acids.